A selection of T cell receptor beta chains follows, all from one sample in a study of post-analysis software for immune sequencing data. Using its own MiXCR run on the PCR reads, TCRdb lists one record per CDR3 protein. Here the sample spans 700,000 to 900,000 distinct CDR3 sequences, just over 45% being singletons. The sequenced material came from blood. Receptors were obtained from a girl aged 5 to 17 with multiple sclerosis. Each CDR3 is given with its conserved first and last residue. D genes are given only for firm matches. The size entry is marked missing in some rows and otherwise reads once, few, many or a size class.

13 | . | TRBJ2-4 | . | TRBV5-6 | TGTGCCAGCAGCTTGAGTCCTCAAAACATTCAGTACTTC | CASSLSPQNIQYF
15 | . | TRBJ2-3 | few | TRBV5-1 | TGCGCCAGCAGCTGGAGGTCAGCCCGCACAGATACGCAGTATTTT | CASSWRSARTDTQYF
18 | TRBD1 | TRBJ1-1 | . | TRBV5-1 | TGCGCCAGCAGCCCAAAGACAGGGGGCGTTTGGATGAACACTGAAGCTTTCTTT | CASSPKTGGVWMNTEAFF
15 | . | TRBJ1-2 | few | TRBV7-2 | TGTGCCAGCAGCCTAGACCTAGGCAGGAACTATGGCTACACCTTC | CASSLDLGRNYGYTF
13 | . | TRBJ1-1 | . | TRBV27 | TGTGCCAGCAGTTCGGAGTTGGGAATTAAAGCTTTCTTT | CASSSELGIKAFF
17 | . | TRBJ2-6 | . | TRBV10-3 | TGTGCCATCAGTGAGGGCGGGACCCTCTCTGGGGCCAACGTCCTGACTTTC | CAISEGGTLSGANVLTF
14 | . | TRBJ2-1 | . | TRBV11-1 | TGTGCCAGCAGCTTAAGGTCAAGCATCAATGAGCAGTTCTTC | CASSLRSSINEQFF
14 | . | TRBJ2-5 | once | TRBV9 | TGTGCCAGCAGCGTAGCGGGAAAACAAGAGACCCAGTACTTC | CASSVAGKQETQYF
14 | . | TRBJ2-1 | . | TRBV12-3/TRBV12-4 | TGTGCCAGCATCTCCGGGTCCCTAGATGGTGAGCAGTTCTTC | CASISGSLDGEQFF
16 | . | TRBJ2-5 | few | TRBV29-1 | TGCAGCGTTGAAGATCTCCCCGCAACAAAGTCAGAGACCCAGTACTTC | CSVEDLPATKSETQYF
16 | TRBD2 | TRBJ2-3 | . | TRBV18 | TGTGCCAGCTCACCAGTGGGTAGCGGGAGCACAGATACGCAGTATTTT | CASSPVGSGSTDTQYF
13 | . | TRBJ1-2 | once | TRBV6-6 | TGTGCCAGCAGTCGACACCCTAACTATGGCTACACCTTC | CASSRHPNYGYTF
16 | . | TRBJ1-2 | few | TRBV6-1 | TGTGCCAGCAGTGAAGCTTCTGGACGGGGAGGCTATGGCTACACCTTC | CASSEASGRGGYGYTF
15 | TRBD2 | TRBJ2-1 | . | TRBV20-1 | TGCAGTGCTAGAGACCCAGCGGGGGACTACAATGAGCAGTTCTTC | CSARDPAGDYNEQFF
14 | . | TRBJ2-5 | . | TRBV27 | TGTGCCAGCAGCTCTCAGCGGGACCAAGAGACCCAGTACTTC | CASSSQRDQETQYF
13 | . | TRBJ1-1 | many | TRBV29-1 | TGCAGCGCTGAGACAGGTACGAACACTGAAGCTTTCTTT | CSAETGTNTEAFF
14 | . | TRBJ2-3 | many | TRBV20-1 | TGCAGTGCTGCGGGGCCGCGCAGCACAGATACGCAGTATTTT | CSAAGPRSTDTQYF
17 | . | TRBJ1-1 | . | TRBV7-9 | TGTGCCAGCAGCCCGCAGGGAAACCTCCCGGGGAACACTGAAGCTTTCTTT | CASSPQGNLPGNTEAFF
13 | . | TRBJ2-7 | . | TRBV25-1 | TGTGCCAGCATAGGCAGGCAACCCTACGAGCAGTACTTC | CASIGRQPYEQYF
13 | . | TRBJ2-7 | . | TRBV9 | TGTGCCAGCAGCGTAGCTCCTCGCGACGAGCAGTACTTC | CASSVAPRDEQYF
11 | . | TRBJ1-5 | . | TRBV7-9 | TGTGCCAGCAGCTTAGAGGGGCCCCAGCATTTT | CASSLEGPQHF
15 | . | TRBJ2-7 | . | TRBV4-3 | TGCGCCAGCAGCCAGGACGGGACGGCGTGCTACGAGCAGTACTTC | CASSQDGTACYEQYF
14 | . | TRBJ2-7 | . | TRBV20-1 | TGCAGTGCTAGAGATTGGCAGGGGCCCTACGAGCAGTACTTC | CSARDWQGPYEQYF
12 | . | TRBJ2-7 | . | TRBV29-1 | TGCAGCGTTGTGGAGGTGGGTTACGAGCAGTACTTC | CSVVEVGYEQYF
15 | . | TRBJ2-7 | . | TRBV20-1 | TGCAGTGCCAGTCCTCTGCGGGGTAGCTCCTACGAGCAGTACTTC | CSASPLRGSSYEQYF
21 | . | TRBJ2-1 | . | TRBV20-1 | TGCAGTACGCGCGGGACGACGAGGAGGGGAGTTGCCTCCAGGATCTACAATGAGCAGTTCTTC | CSTRGTTRRGVASRIYNEQFF
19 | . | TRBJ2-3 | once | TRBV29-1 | TGCAGCGTTGAAGGACCGCTTGGGAAGGGTATGGTAGACACAGATACGCAGTATTTT | CSVEGPLGKGMVDTDTQYF
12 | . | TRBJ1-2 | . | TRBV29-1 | TGCAGCGTTGAAGCAGGTGAATATGGCTACACCTTC | CSVEAGEYGYTF
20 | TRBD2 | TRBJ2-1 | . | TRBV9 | TGTGCCAGCAGCGTAGTCCCGGGACTAGCGGGAGCAGTCCCCTACAATGAGCAGTTCTTC | CASSVVPGLAGAVPYNEQFF